This T cell receptor beta chain was observed in a study of blood T cell repertoires in COVID-19. Clones were read by immunoSEQ multiplex PCR, and TCRdb kept only the in-frame ones, dropping some. This table has 210,000 or so clones, approximately 91% appearing once. The CDR3 spans 11 residues. Germline V gene data show CDR1 as MDHEN and CDR2 as SYDVKM. Trimming shortened V by 7 bases and J by 5 bases, and 8 bases separated the two germline ends. Sequenced sample: peripheral blood. The TCR sequence derives from a woman between 40 and 55 years old with acute or convalescent COVID-19. The J gene is TRBJ1-1, the V gene TRBV28, with a tentative D call TRBD1 (5 bases). The CDR3 protein is CASKAGTEAFF. The CDR3 DNA sequence: TGTGCCAGCAAGGCAGGGACTGAAGCTTTCTTT.